Listed below are T cell receptor beta chains from one sample, sequenced in a study of Ad26.COV2.S vaccination and SARS-CoV-2 variants. Profiled with immunoSEQ multiplex PCR; TCRdb holds only in-frame clones, not every one. Of around 420,000 clones in the sample, 88% were seen once. The specimen comprised peripheral blood, sampled in a trial of Ad26.COV2.S vaccine versus placebo. These receptors all come from a person aged 18-60 years who received the Ad26.COV2.S COVID-19 vaccine or a placebo. CDR3s include the opening cysteine and the closing phenylalanine or tryptophan. The order of the fields is D gene, J gene, V gene, clone size, CDR3 DNA, CDR3 protein. A D gene is named only where the DNA matches it firmly. Not all rows give a size; the values are once, few, many and, for expanded clones, a class.

D gene: -; J gene: TRBJ2-1; V gene: TRBV6-2/TRBV6-3; clone size: -; CDR3 DNA: TGTGCCAGCAGTTACTTCCCCGGGACCAACAATGAGCAGTTCTTC; CDR3 protein: CASSYFPGTNNEQFF
D gene: -; J gene: TRBJ2-5; V gene: TRBV7-6; clone size: -; CDR3 DNA: TGTGCCAGCAGCCTATTCTCCGGGACCCTCCAAGAGACCCAGTACTTC; CDR3 protein: CASSLFSGTLQETQYF
D gene: -; J gene: TRBJ1-2; V gene: TRBV28; clone size: -; CDR3 DNA: TGTGCCAGCGGATACAGCGAGTCGGGCTATGGCTACACCTTC; CDR3 protein: CASGYSESGYGYTF
D gene: -; J gene: TRBJ2-5; V gene: TRBV5-1; clone size: -; CDR3 DNA: TGCGCCAGCAGCTCCTCTGATGGGATTGGGGAGACCCAGTACTTC; CDR3 protein: CASSSSDGIGETQYF
D gene: -; J gene: TRBJ1-2; V gene: TRBV12-3/TRBV12-4; clone size: -; CDR3 DNA: TGTGCCAGCAGTACTTTTCTGGGCTACACCTTC; CDR3 protein: CASSTFLGYTF
D gene: -; J gene: TRBJ2-1; V gene: TRBV11-3; clone size: -; CDR3 DNA: TGTGCCAGCAGCCAAGGGGGGCGTCCTTACAATGAGCAGTTCTTC; CDR3 protein: CASSQGGRPYNEQFF
D gene: -; J gene: TRBJ2-2; V gene: TRBV5-1; clone size: -; CDR3 DNA: TGCGCCAGCAGCTCCCGACAAGACACCGGGGAGCTGTTTTTT; CDR3 protein: CASSSRQDTGELFF
D gene: -; J gene: TRBJ1-2; V gene: TRBV6-5; clone size: few; CDR3 DNA: TGTGCCAGCGGACGGATCTATGGCTACACCTTC; CDR3 protein: CASGRIYGYTF
D gene: TRBD1; J gene: TRBJ2-2; V gene: TRBV12-5; clone size: -; CDR3 DNA: TGTGCTAGTGGTTTGCAGGGGGCGACCGGGGAGCTGTTTTTT; CDR3 protein: CASGLQGATGELFF
D gene: -; J gene: TRBJ1-4; V gene: TRBV28; clone size: -; CDR3 DNA: TGTGCCAGCAGGGAGACAACAACTAATGAAAAACTGTTTTTT; CDR3 protein: CASRETTTNEKLFF
D gene: TRBD1; J gene: TRBJ2-1; V gene: TRBV4-1; clone size: -; CDR3 DNA: TGCGCCAGCAGCCCGGGACAGGGTTTGGACAATGAGCAGTTCTTC; CDR3 protein: CASSPGQGLDNEQFF
D gene: TRBD2; J gene: TRBJ2-1; V gene: TRBV11-2; clone size: -; CDR3 DNA: TGTGCCAGCAGCTTGACTAGCGGGGGCCGTGGTGAGCAGTTCTTC; CDR3 protein: CASSLTSGGRGEQFF
D gene: -; J gene: TRBJ1-4; V gene: TRBV7-8; clone size: -; CDR3 DNA: TGTGCCAGCAGCTTAGCCGAACCCCAAAATTGGGCATTATCAACTAATGAAAAACTGTTTTTT; CDR3 protein: CASSLAEPQNWALSTNEKLFF
D gene: -; J gene: TRBJ1-5; V gene: TRBV6-2/TRBV6-3; clone size: -; CDR3 DNA: TGTGCCAGCAGTTCTTCAGACAATCAGCCCCAGCATTTT; CDR3 protein: CASSSSDNQPQHF
D gene: -; J gene: TRBJ1-6; V gene: TRBV19; clone size: -; CDR3 DNA: TGTGCCAGTAGTATAGGGCAGAGCTCCTATAATTCACCCCTCCACTTT; CDR3 protein: CASSIGQSSYNSPLHF
D gene: TRBD2; J gene: TRBJ2-5; V gene: TRBV14; clone size: -; CDR3 DNA: TGTGCCAGCAGCCAAGAGCTAGCGGGGGCTAAAGAGACCCAGTACTTC; CDR3 protein: CASSQELAGAKETQYF
D gene: -; J gene: TRBJ2-3; V gene: TRBV3-1/TRBV3-2; clone size: -; CDR3 DNA: TGTGCCAGCAGCCAAGATACCCTTACAGATACGCAGTATTTT; CDR3 protein: CASSQDTLTDTQYF
D gene: -; J gene: TRBJ2-7; V gene: TRBV5-6; clone size: -; CDR3 DNA: TGTGCCAGCAGCACTACAGGGTCCGGCGAGCAGTACTTC; CDR3 protein: CASSTTGSGEQYF
D gene: TRBD1; J gene: TRBJ1-2; V gene: TRBV4-1; clone size: -; CDR3 DNA: TGCGCCAGCAGGGCAGGACAGGGCTATGGCTACACCTTC; CDR3 protein: CASRAGQGYGYTF
D gene: TRBD1; J gene: TRBJ1-1; V gene: TRBV7-9; clone size: -; CDR3 DNA: TGTGCCAGCACCACTCGTCAGGGGGGGACTGAAGCTTTCTTT; CDR3 protein: CASTTRQGGTEAFF
D gene: -; J gene: TRBJ1-1; V gene: TRBV5-1; clone size: -; CDR3 DNA: TGCGCCAGCAGCCCTGGAGACCTGGGGAACACTGAAGCTTTCTTT; CDR3 protein: CASSPGDLGNTEAFF
D gene: -; J gene: TRBJ1-5; V gene: TRBV7-6; clone size: -; CDR3 DNA: TGTGCCAGCAGCTTAGATGTTGGAGGCAATCAGCCCCAGCATTTT; CDR3 protein: CASSLDVGGNQPQHF
D gene: TRBD2; J gene: TRBJ2-3; V gene: TRBV4-1; clone size: -; CDR3 DNA: TGCGCCAGCAGCCTCCCCCGCGGCGGGGGGGAAGATACGCAGTATTTT; CDR3 protein: CASSLPRGGGEDTQYF
D gene: -; J gene: TRBJ2-2; V gene: TRBV19; clone size: -; CDR3 DNA: TGTGCCAGTAGAAAGAACACCGGGGAGCTGTTTTTT; CDR3 protein: CASRKNTGELFF
D gene: -; J gene: TRBJ2-7; V gene: TRBV2; clone size: -; CDR3 DNA: TGTGCCAGCAGTGAGGTTGAGGGGACAACCTACGAGCAGTACTTC; CDR3 protein: CASSEVEGTTYEQYF
D gene: TRBD1; J gene: TRBJ2-2; V gene: TRBV7-3; clone size: -; CDR3 DNA: TGTGCCAGCAGCTTAGAGGGGGCCGGCACCGGGGAGCTGTTTTTT; CDR3 protein: CASSLEGAGTGELFF
D gene: TRBD1; J gene: TRBJ2-1; V gene: TRBV6-2/TRBV6-3; clone size: -; CDR3 DNA: TGTGCCAGCAGTAAATGGGACAGGGACAATGAGCAGTTCTTC; CDR3 protein: CASSKWDRDNEQFF
D gene: -; J gene: TRBJ1-1; V gene: TRBV7-9; clone size: -; CDR3 DNA: TGTGCCAGCAGCCCCTGGACGGGAATGAACACTGAAGCTTTCTTT; CDR3 protein: CASSPWTGMNTEAFF
D gene: TRBD1; J gene: TRBJ2-5; V gene: TRBV24-1; clone size: once; CDR3 DNA: TGTGCCACCAGTGATTTCTACGGGACAGCGGCGCCCCAGACCCAGTACTTC; CDR3 protein: CATSDFYGTAAPQTQYF
D gene: TRBD1; J gene: TRBJ1-1; V gene: TRBV6-5; clone size: once; CDR3 DNA: TGTGCCAGCAGTACAATAAGACAGGGGGCGAGTGAAGCTTTCTTT; CDR3 protein: CASSTIRQGASEAFF
D gene: -; J gene: TRBJ2-2; V gene: TRBV7-3; clone size: -; CDR3 DNA: TGTGCCAGCGGTAGAGACAGATCGAACACCGGGGAGCTGTTTTTT; CDR3 protein: CASGRDRSNTGELFF
D gene: -; J gene: TRBJ2-3; V gene: TRBV21-1; clone size: -; CDR3 DNA: TGTGCCAGCATCCGAAGCCCCAGAGGGATTCATCCAGATACGCAGTATTTT; CDR3 protein: CASIRSPRGIHPDTQYF
D gene: -; J gene: TRBJ2-2; V gene: TRBV5-1; clone size: -; CDR3 DNA: TGCGCCAGCAGCTTGCTAGAGAACACCGGGGAGCTGTTTTTT; CDR3 protein: CASSLLENTGELFF
D gene: -; J gene: TRBJ2-5; V gene: TRBV7-2; clone size: -; CDR3 DNA: TGTGCCAGCAGCTTAGTCGGGACCCAGTACTTC; CDR3 protein: CASSLVGTQYF
D gene: -; J gene: TRBJ2-3; V gene: TRBV13; clone size: -; CDR3 DNA: TGTGCCAGCAGTCCCGCGGCGTTGGATACGCAGTATTTT; CDR3 protein: CASSPAALDTQYF
D gene: -; J gene: TRBJ1-5; V gene: TRBV7-8; clone size: -; CDR3 DNA: TGTGCCAGCAGCCTATCGGGGGGGAATCAGCCCCAGCATTTT; CDR3 protein: CASSLSGGNQPQHF
D gene: -; J gene: TRBJ2-5; V gene: TRBV27; clone size: -; CDR3 DNA: TGTGCCAGCAGTTTATCAGGCGGAGAGACCCAGTACTTC; CDR3 protein: CASSLSGGETQYF
D gene: -; J gene: TRBJ1-2; V gene: TRBV10-3; clone size: -; CDR3 DNA: TGTGCCATCAGGACAGGATTGGCTAACTATGGCTACACCTTC; CDR3 protein: CAIRTGLANYGYTF
D gene: -; J gene: TRBJ2-6; V gene: TRBV9; clone size: -; CDR3 DNA: TGTGCCAGCAGCGAGCCCGGACGTAGCTCTGGGGCCAACGTCCTGACTTTC; CDR3 protein: CASSEPGRSSGANVLTF
D gene: -; J gene: TRBJ1-1; V gene: TRBV28; clone size: -; CDR3 DNA: TGTGCCAGCATTCTATCGGGATCCTCCCTCCCTGAAGCTTTCTTT; CDR3 protein: CASILSGSSLPEAFF
D gene: -; J gene: TRBJ1-5; V gene: TRBV4-1; clone size: -; CDR3 DNA: TGCGCCAGCAGCCAAGGACCGGGGGGCGGTCAGCCCCAGCATTTT; CDR3 protein: CASSQGPGGGQPQHF
D gene: -; J gene: TRBJ2-3; V gene: TRBV18; clone size: -; CDR3 DNA: TGTGCCAGCTCACCAACGACAGGATTCTACGATACGCAGTATTTT; CDR3 protein: CASSPTTGFYDTQYF
D gene: -; J gene: TRBJ2-6; V gene: TRBV30; clone size: -; CDR3 DNA: TGTGCCTGGAGTCCAGGGCGGGGCTCTGGGGCCAACGTCCTGACTTTC; CDR3 protein: CAWSPGRGSGANVLTF
D gene: -; J gene: TRBJ2-7; V gene: TRBV11-2; clone size: -; CDR3 DNA: TGTGCCAGCAGCTTAGATCGGGCAGCCACTCTCTACGAGCAGTACTTC; CDR3 protein: CASSLDRAATLYEQYF
D gene: TRBD2; J gene: TRBJ2-3; V gene: TRBV11-3; clone size: once; CDR3 DNA: TGTGCCAGCAGCCCCGGGGGGGCAGAAGATACGCAGTATTTT; CDR3 protein: CASSPGGAEDTQYF
D gene: -; J gene: TRBJ2-3; V gene: TRBV28; clone size: -; CDR3 DNA: TGTGCCAGCAGTTTCCAAAGCACCTCCACAGATACGCAGTATTTT; CDR3 protein: CASSFQSTSTDTQYF
D gene: -; J gene: TRBJ1-4; V gene: TRBV4-3; clone size: once; CDR3 DNA: TGCGCCAGCAGCCGGGGCGGAAATCCCAATGAAAAACTGTTTTTT; CDR3 protein: CASSRGGNPNEKLFF
D gene: -; J gene: TRBJ2-7; V gene: TRBV7-2; clone size: -; CDR3 DNA: TGTGCCAGCAGCTTACTACAGAGCGGACGCGAGCAGTACTTC; CDR3 protein: CASSLLQSGREQYF
D gene: -; J gene: TRBJ1-4; V gene: TRBV4-1; clone size: few; CDR3 DNA: TGCGCCAGCAGCCAAGGAAGGGGCAGGGGCCACGCTGCAACTAATGAAAAACTGTTTTTT; CDR3 protein: CASSQGRGRGHAATNEKLFF
D gene: -; J gene: TRBJ2-1; V gene: TRBV4-1; clone size: -; CDR3 DNA: TGCGCCAGCAGCCAAGGTCTCGGTATCAATGAGCAGTTCTTC; CDR3 protein: CASSQGLGINEQFF
D gene: -; J gene: TRBJ1-2; V gene: TRBV3-1/TRBV3-2; clone size: -; CDR3 DNA: TGTGCCAGCAGCCAAGAACAGGGATCCGTTGGCTACACCTTC; CDR3 protein: CASSQEQGSVGYTF
D gene: TRBD1; J gene: TRBJ2-3; V gene: TRBV5-1; clone size: -; CDR3 DNA: TGCGCCAGCGCCCAGCTGCGAGGGGGCTTAGATACGCAGTATTTT; CDR3 protein: CASAQLRGGLDTQYF
D gene: TRBD1; J gene: TRBJ2-2; V gene: TRBV7-9; clone size: -; CDR3 DNA: TGTGCCAGCAGCTCTGCCGGGACAGCACTCACCGGGGAGCTGTTTTTT; CDR3 protein: CASSSAGTALTGELFF
D gene: TRBD2; J gene: TRBJ2-1; V gene: TRBV3-1/TRBV3-2; clone size: -; CDR3 DNA: TGTGCCAGCAGCCAAGATTGGCGGGGGGGCGGGAATGAGCAGTTCTTC; CDR3 protein: CASSQDWRGGGNEQFF
D gene: TRBD1; J gene: TRBJ1-6; V gene: TRBV19; clone size: -; CDR3 DNA: TGTGCCAGTACCGGCAGGGGGAATTCACCCCTCCACTTT; CDR3 protein: CASTGRGNSPLHF
D gene: TRBD1; J gene: TRBJ1-5; V gene: TRBV27; clone size: -; CDR3 DNA: TGTGCCAGCAGTCAAGATTCCAGGGGGGCCCTTGGGCCCCAGCATTTT; CDR3 protein: CASSQDSRGALGPQHF
D gene: -; J gene: TRBJ2-7; V gene: TRBV29-1; clone size: -; CDR3 DNA: TGCAGCGTGCACCTTCGGGCAGGGAGCACCTACGAGCAGTACTTC; CDR3 protein: CSVHLRAGSTYEQYF
D gene: TRBD2; J gene: TRBJ2-7; V gene: TRBV27; clone size: -; CDR3 DNA: TGTGCCAGCACCGGTAGCGGGGGGGGCATCTCTAACCAGTACTTC; CDR3 protein: CASTGSGGGISNQYF
D gene: -; J gene: TRBJ2-3; V gene: TRBV5-1; clone size: -; CDR3 DNA: TGCGCCAGCAGCTGGAGGGCTAGTGGAGATACGCAGTATTTT; CDR3 protein: CASSWRASGDTQYF
D gene: TRBD1; J gene: TRBJ1-1; V gene: TRBV5-1; clone size: few; CDR3 DNA: TGCGCCAGCAGCAGGGACAGGGTGGGGGCTGAAGCTTTCTTT; CDR3 protein: CASSRDRVGAEAFF